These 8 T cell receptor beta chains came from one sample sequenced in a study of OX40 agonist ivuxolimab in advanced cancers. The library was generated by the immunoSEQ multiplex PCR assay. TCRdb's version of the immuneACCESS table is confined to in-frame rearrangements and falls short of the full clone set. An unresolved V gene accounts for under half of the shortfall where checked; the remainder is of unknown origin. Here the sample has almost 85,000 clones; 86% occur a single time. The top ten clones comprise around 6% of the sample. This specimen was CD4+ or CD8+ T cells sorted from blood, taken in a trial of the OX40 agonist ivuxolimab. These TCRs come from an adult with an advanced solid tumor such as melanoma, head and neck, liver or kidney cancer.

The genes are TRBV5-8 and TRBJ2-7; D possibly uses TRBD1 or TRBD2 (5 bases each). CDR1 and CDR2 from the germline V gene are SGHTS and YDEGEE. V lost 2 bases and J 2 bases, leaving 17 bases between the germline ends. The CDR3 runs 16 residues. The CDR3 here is CASSLGGHNRTYEQYF. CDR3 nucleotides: TGTGCCAGCAGCTTAGGAGGACACAATAGAACCTACGAGCAGTACTTC.

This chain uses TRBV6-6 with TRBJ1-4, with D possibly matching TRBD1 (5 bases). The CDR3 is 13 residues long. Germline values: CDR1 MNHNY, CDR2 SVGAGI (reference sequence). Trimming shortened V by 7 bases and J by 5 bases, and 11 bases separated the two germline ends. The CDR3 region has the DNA TGTGCCAGCATAGGGACGGAAAATGAAAAACTGTTTTTT. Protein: CASIGTENEKLFF.

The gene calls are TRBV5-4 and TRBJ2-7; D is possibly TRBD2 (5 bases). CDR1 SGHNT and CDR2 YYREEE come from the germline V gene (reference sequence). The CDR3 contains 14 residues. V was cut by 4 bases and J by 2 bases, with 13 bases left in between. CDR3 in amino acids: CASSRGSGAYEQYF. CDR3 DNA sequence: TGTGCCAGCAGCCGAGGGAGCGGAGCCTACGAGCAGTACTTC.

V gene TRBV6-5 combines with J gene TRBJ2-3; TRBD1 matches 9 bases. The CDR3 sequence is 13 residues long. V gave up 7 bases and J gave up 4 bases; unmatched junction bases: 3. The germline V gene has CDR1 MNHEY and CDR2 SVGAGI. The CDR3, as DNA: TGTGCCAGCAAACGACAGGGGGCAGATACGCAGTATTTT. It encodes CASKRQGADTQYF.

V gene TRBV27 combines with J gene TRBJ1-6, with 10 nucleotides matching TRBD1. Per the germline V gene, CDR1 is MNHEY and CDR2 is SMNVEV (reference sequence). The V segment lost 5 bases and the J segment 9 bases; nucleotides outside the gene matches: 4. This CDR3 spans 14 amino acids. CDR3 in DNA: TGTGCCAGCAGTACAGACAGGGGGCCTTCACCCCTCCACTTT. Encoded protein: CASSTDRGPSPLHF.

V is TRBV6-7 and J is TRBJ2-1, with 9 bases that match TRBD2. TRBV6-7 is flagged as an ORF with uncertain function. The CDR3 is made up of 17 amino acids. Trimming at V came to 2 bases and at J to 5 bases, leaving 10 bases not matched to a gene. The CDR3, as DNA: TGTGCCAGCAGTTACCTTACCTCTAGCGGGAATAACAATGAGCAGTTCTTC. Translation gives CASSYLTSSGNNNEQFF.

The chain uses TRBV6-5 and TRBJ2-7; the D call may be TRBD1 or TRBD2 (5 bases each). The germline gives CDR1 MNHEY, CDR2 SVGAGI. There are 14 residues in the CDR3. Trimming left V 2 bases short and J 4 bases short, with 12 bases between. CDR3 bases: TGTGCCAGCAGTTACGAGGGGACGGGGTACGAGCAGTACTTC. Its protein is CASSYEGTGYEQYF.

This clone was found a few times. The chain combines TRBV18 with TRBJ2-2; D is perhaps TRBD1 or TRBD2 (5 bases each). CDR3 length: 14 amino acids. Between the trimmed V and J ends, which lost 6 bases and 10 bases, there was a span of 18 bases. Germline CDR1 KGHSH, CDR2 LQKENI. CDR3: CASSPGTSLEELFF. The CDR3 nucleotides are TGTGCCAGCTCGCCTGGGACCAGCCTCGAGGAGCTGTTTTTT.